The rows below give T cell receptor beta chains drawn from one sample of a study of PD-1 blockade in mismatch repair-deficient tumors. Repertoires were generated with immunoSEQ multiplex PCR, while TCRdb's copy carries only in-frame clones and drops some. The data show around 30,000 clones, 65% to 85% seen once. The starting material was PBMCs, obtained roughly 6 weeks after starting pembrolizumab. These receptor sequences come from an adult with mismatch repair-deficient cancer. Both conserved end residues are part of each CDR3. Each record gives: CDR3 protein, D gene, J gene, V gene. D genes are given only for firm matches.

CDR3 protein: CASSEALRGRQPQHF
D gene: NA
J gene: TRBJ1-5
V gene: TRBV2

CDR3 protein: CASDSSLSGANVLTF
D gene: NA
J gene: TRBJ2-6
V gene: TRBV4-1

CDR3 protein: CASRVLAGSYEQYF
D gene: NA
J gene: TRBJ2-7
V gene: TRBV28

CDR3 protein: CSVEARRSGGVTDTQYF
D gene: NA
J gene: TRBJ2-3
V gene: TRBV29-1

CDR3 protein: CASSEVAGRSNSPLHF
D gene: NA
J gene: TRBJ1-6
V gene: TRBV6-4

CDR3 protein: CASSSLRGTEAFF
D gene: NA
J gene: TRBJ1-1
V gene: TRBV7-8

CDR3 protein: CASSPAPREPAEAFF
D gene: NA
J gene: TRBJ1-1
V gene: TRBV14

CDR3 protein: CASSKAPGGDEQYF
D gene: NA
J gene: TRBJ2-7
V gene: TRBV21-1

CDR3 protein: CASSEAVAGGPGANVLTF
D gene: TRBD2
J gene: TRBJ2-6
V gene: TRBV2

CDR3 protein: CASSLTGSTNEKLFF
D gene: TRBD1
J gene: TRBJ1-4
V gene: TRBV6-6

CDR3 protein: CASSPLADRVGYEQYF
D gene: TRBD1
J gene: TRBJ2-7
V gene: TRBV18

CDR3 protein: CASSLAPTVRSGNTIYF
D gene: NA
J gene: TRBJ1-3
V gene: TRBV5-4

CDR3 protein: CASSFQGRAFF
D gene: NA
J gene: TRBJ1-1
V gene: TRBV7-8

CDR3 protein: CASSPPGGAGELFF
D gene: TRBD2
J gene: TRBJ2-2
V gene: TRBV5-1

CDR3 protein: CASSLSPSGRKGTQYF
D gene: TRBD2
J gene: TRBJ2-3
V gene: TRBV27

CDR3 protein: CASIDTGRNYGYTF
D gene: NA
J gene: TRBJ1-2
V gene: TRBV28

CDR3 protein: CASRTSGNTGELFF
D gene: TRBD2
J gene: TRBJ2-2
V gene: TRBV28

CDR3 protein: CASSPGLPTDTQYF
D gene: NA
J gene: TRBJ2-3
V gene: TRBV6-5

CDR3 protein: CASSLDRGRKGSAFF
D gene: TRBD1
J gene: TRBJ1-1
V gene: TRBV5-6

CDR3 protein: CASSRQLIDSPLHF
D gene: NA
J gene: TRBJ1-6
V gene: TRBV19

CDR3 protein: CASSGGLAGGSDTQYF
D gene: TRBD2
J gene: TRBJ2-3
V gene: TRBV27

CDR3 protein: CASSVGNTGELFF
D gene: NA
J gene: TRBJ2-2
V gene: TRBV9

CDR3 protein: CASSRAGYTNQPQHF
D gene: NA
J gene: TRBJ1-5
V gene: TRBV5-5

CDR3 protein: CASSGAGISYGYTF
D gene: NA
J gene: TRBJ1-2
V gene: TRBV5-1

CDR3 protein: CASSLWSLAGGNTGELFF
D gene: TRBD2
J gene: TRBJ2-2
V gene: TRBV28

CDR3 protein: CASSELLGGHERNTEAFF
D gene: NA
J gene: TRBJ1-1
V gene: TRBV10-2

CDR3 protein: CASSFTSGSYEQYF
D gene: TRBD2
J gene: TRBJ2-7
V gene: TRBV6-5

CDR3 protein: CASSWGPTGPNTGELFF
D gene: NA
J gene: TRBJ2-2
V gene: TRBV5-6

CDR3 protein: CASSNGDPLAGGIYEQYF
D gene: TRBD2
J gene: TRBJ2-7
V gene: TRBV28

CDR3 protein: CASSLNGGTYEQYF
D gene: TRBD2
J gene: TRBJ2-7
V gene: TRBV27

CDR3 protein: CASSPKGGQMNTEAFF
D gene: NA
J gene: TRBJ1-1
V gene: TRBV14